Following are 29 T cell receptor beta chains from one sample sequenced in a study of shared clonotypes between healthy human individuals (TCRdb year 2020). Library prep was done by the immunoSEQ multiplex PCR assay. The source is immuneACCESS, and TCRdb retained only in-frame sequences with V and J called. Part of the clones is not carried over; for the studies checked, unresolved V genes explain less than half of this, and the remainder is unexplained. Within this sample are roughly 1 million clones, with 75% to 80% of them counted one time only. The ten largest account for approximately 0.5% of the sample. The sample taken for sequencing was memory CD4+ T cells from PBMCs. The sample's cell subset or site, from its label and the paper: CD45RA-negative fraction. These receptors all come from a man younger than 35 in good health. Some clones in this sample may be carry-over from other donors' samples.

The V call is TRBV5-4, the J call TRBJ2-1, with D tentatively TRBD2 (5 bases). V shed 0 bases and J shed 3 bases, with 10 bases lying between them. The CDR3 loop spans 15 amino acids. Germline V gene data show CDR1 as SGHNT and CDR2 as YYREEE (reference sequence). CDR3 protein: CASSLAREDYNEQFF. The CDR3 region has the DNA TGTGCCAGCAGCTTGGCGAGGGAAGACTACAATGAGCAGTTCTTC. The variable domain in full, with the rest retrieved from reference TRBV5-4 and TRBJ2-1, is ETGVTQSPTHLIKTRGQQVTLRCSSQSGHNTVSWYQQALGQGPQFIFQYYREEENGRGNFPPRFSGLQFPNYSSELNVNALELDDSALYLCASSLAREDYNEQFFGPGTRLTVL.

The rearrangement uses TRBV7-9 and TRBJ1-2; 8 bases match TRBD1. Per the germline V gene, CDR1 is SEHNR and CDR2 is FQNEAQ (reference sequence). With 5 bases clipped from V and 12 bases from J, the junction kept 5 bases outside the gene matches. The CDR3 consists of 11 residues. CDR3 coding DNA: TGTGCCAGCAGCCCGGACAGGGCGAACACCTTC. As protein: CASSPDRANTF.

The chain employs TRBV29-1 and TRBJ1-4; TRBD1 agrees at 10 bases. Germline V gene sequence: CDR1 SQVTM, CDR2 ANQGSEA. The J segment lost 7 bases and the V segment lost 7 bases, leaving 6 bases of the junction unmatched. This CDR3 contains 13 residues. The CDR3 nucleotides read TGCAGCGGAAGACAGGGGGCTGGTGAAAAACTGTTTTTT. This translates into CSGRQGAGEKLFF.

The rearrangement links TRBV27 to TRBJ1-1; D gene unclear. The V gene lost 3 bases and the J gene lost 5 bases, with 16 bases spanning the gap. The germline CDR1 and CDR2 sequences are MNHEY and SMNVEV (reference sequence). The CDR3 covers 15 residues. CDR3 in DNA: TGTGCCAGCAGTTTGGGTCGGGCGATGGGAACTGAAGCTTTCTTT. Translating it yields CASSLGRAMGTEAFF.

The chain recombines TRBV4-1 with TRBJ2-1; 11 bases align to TRBD2. This CDR3 spans 18 amino acids. Germline CDR1 reads MGHRA; CDR2 reads YSYEKL. Trimming cost V 1 base and J 5 bases; bases outside gene matches: 10. The CDR3 reads CASSQVDLGLAGNNEQFF. CDR3 nucleotide sequence: TGCGCCAGCAGCCAAGTTGATTTAGGACTAGCGGGCAACAATGAGCAGTTCTTC.

The V gene is TRBV5-1, the J gene TRBJ2-5; D is possibly TRBD1 (6 bases). CDR1 and CDR2 from the germline V gene are SGHRS and YFSETQ. The CDR3 is 16 residues long. Trimming cost V 0 bases and J 1 base, with 13 bases left between them. The CDR3 DNA is TGCGCCAGCAGCTTGGCGGCGTCCAGGGGCCAAGAGACCCAGTACTTC. The encoded protein is CASSLAASRGQETQYF.

This sequence joins TRBV18 and TRBJ1-5, with no clear D. Germline-derived CDR1 and CDR2 are KGHSH and LQKENI. V gave up 3 bases and J gave up 5 bases, with 8 bases separating them. The CDR3 totals 13 residues. The DNA of the CDR3 is TGTGCCAGCTCACCTGCAAGGGATCAGCCCCAGCATTTT. Its translation: CASSPARDQPQHF.

This chain links TRBV27 with TRBJ1-5; tentatively, D is TRBD1 (6 bases). The CDR3 runs to 18 residues. The germline V gene encodes CDR1 MNHEY and CDR2 SMNVEV (reference sequence). The V gene lost 6 bases and the J gene lost 4 bases, with 25 bases spanning the gap. The CDR3 coding sequence is TGTGCCAGCAGCCGAACAGGGTTTCCGGGAGGGGGTAATCAGCCCCAGCATTTT. Translated: CASSRTGFPGGGNQPQHF.

The rearrangement uses TRBV18 and TRBJ1-1; D not certain. The germline V gene has CDR1 KGHSH and CDR2 LQKENI. Trimming stripped 1 base from V and 1 base from J, with 10 bases between. This CDR3 contains 15 residues. The CDR3 DNA sequence: TGTGCCAGCTCACCACAGAAAGTCCCGAACACTGAAGCTTTCTTT. Amino acids: CASSPQKVPNTEAFF.

The V gene is TRBV19, the J gene TRBJ1-2; TRBD1 might be the D (6 bases). V lost 6 bases and J 8 bases, leaving 13 bases between the germline ends. Germline V gene sequence: CDR1 LNHDA, CDR2 SQIVND (reference sequence). This CDR3 has 12 amino acids. CDR3 loop: CASRGQYVGYTF. In DNA form, the CDR3 reads TGTGCCAGTAGAGGACAGTACGTAGGCTACACCTTC.

As concerns this clone: This specimen includes other DNA sequences encoding the same CDR3. This chain links TRBV6-5 with TRBJ2-3; D not resolved. The CDR3 extends over 14 amino acids. The germline V and J ends were trimmed by 2 bases and 1 base, with 7 bases remaining between them. CDR1 is MNHEY, CDR2 SVGAGI, per germline. The chain's CDR3 is CASSYREGTDTQYF. CDR3 in DNA: TGTGCCAGCAGTTACCGAGAAGGCACAGATACGCAGTATTTT.

The J gene is TRBJ1-4, the V gene TRBV6-6, with D unclear. Germline assignment: CDR1 MNHNY and CDR2 SVGAGI (reference sequence). V was trimmed by 5 bases and J by 0 bases, leaving 10 bases between them. This CDR3 comprises 15 residues. This CDR3 is CASSHRYATNEKLFF. The CDR3 bases are TGTGCCAGCAGTCACCGATATGCAACTAATGAAAAACTGTTTTTT.

The rearrangement uses TRBV2 and TRBJ1-2, with 10 bases lining up with TRBD1. Trimming cost V 7 bases and J 3 bases; bases outside gene matches: 2. There are 13 residues in the CDR3. Germline CDR1 and CDR2: SNHLY and FYNNEI. CDR3 protein: CASKGTGDYGYTF. In nucleotides, the CDR3 is TGTGCCAGCAAAGGGACAGGGGACTATGGCTACACCTTC.

Ten or more counts support this clone. The genes are TRBV9 and TRBJ2-2; D call uncertain. Trimming removed 0 bases from V and 5 bases from J, with 11 bases in between. The germline CDR1 and CDR2 sequences are SGDLS and YYNGEE. CDR3 length: 15 residues. The CDR3 DNA reads as TGTGCCAGCAGCGTAGACCTCCTGGCGACCGGGGAGCTGTTTTTT. Translated: CASSVDLLATGELFF.

This chain connects TRBV21-1 to TRBJ2-5; TRBD2, as called in the table, went unchecked against the DNA. TRBV21-1 has pseudogene status. The CDR3 is 15 amino acids. The CDR3 coding sequence is TGTGCCAGCAGCAAAGGGGCTCCACCCGGGGGGACCCAGTACTTC. Translating it yields CASSKGAPPGGTQYF.

The genes are TRBV28 and TRBJ1-3, with D maybe TRBD1 (5 bases). Trimming cost V 7 bases and J 2 bases, with 15 bases left between them. In germline, CDR1 is MDHEN, CDR2 SYDVKM. The CDR3 extends over 15 amino acids. This CDR3 is CASKEGSGTGNTIYF. The CDR3 region has the DNA TGTGCCAGCAAGGAGGGGTCGGGGACTGGAAACACCATATATTTT.

This rearrangement joins TRBV7-2 to TRBJ2-2; 9 nucleotides match TRBD1. Germline-derived CDR1 and CDR2 are SGHTA and FQGNSA. V dropped 3 bases and J dropped 3; count of bases not matched to a gene: 2. This CDR3 has 15 amino acids. The CDR3 nucleotides are TGTGCCAGCAGCTTGCGGACAGGGGACACCGGGGAGCTGTTTTTT. This encodes CASSLRTGDTGELFF.

In DNA, the CDR3 is TGTGCCAGCAGCTTATCCCGGGATAGCGAGCAGTACTTC. Its translation is CASSLSRDSEQYF. The J gene is TRBJ2-7, the V gene TRBV7-3, with D perhaps TRBD2 (5 bases). V lost 2 bases and J 6 bases, leaving 11 bases between the germline ends. From germline, CDR1 is SGHTA and CDR2 FQGTGA. This CDR3 has 13 amino acids.

J is TRBJ1-3 and V is TRBV4-1; D gene uncertain. The CDR3 contains 17 residues. CDR1 is MGHRA and CDR2 is YSYEKL in the germline V gene. The V and J ends lost 0 bases and 5 bases respectively, with 17 bases between them. The CDR3 reads CASSQDGSGVVRNTIYF. CDR3 DNA: TGCGCCAGCAGCCAAGATGGGTCAGGAGTCGTTCGAAACACCATATATTTT.

The chain links TRBV30 to TRBJ1-2; D may be TRBD1 (5 bases). The CDR3 has 14 amino acids. Germline V gives CDR1 GTSNPN, CDR2 SVGIG (reference sequence). The germline V and J ends were trimmed by 5 bases and 2 bases, with 15 bases remaining between them. The DNA for the CDR3 is TGTGCCTGGGAGGTTCGGGACCTCAACTATGGCTACACCTTC. Its protein is CAWEVRDLNYGYTF.

The chain uses TRBV25-1 and TRBJ2-6, with 12 bases fitting TRBD2. Unmatched junction bases numbered 5, after V lost 8 bases and J lost 3 bases. The CDR3 runs to 16 residues. Germline loops: CDR1 MGHDK, CDR2 SYGVNS. CDR3: CASGRTSGIGANVLTF. DNA of the CDR3: TGTGCCAGCGGGAGGACTAGCGGGATTGGGGCCAACGTCCTGACTTTC.

This rearrangement joins TRBV11-3 to TRBJ2-3; TRBD2 matches 8 bases. Per germline, CDR1 SGHNT and CDR2 YENEEA. V trimming: 4 bases; J trimming: 5 bases; junction bases outside the gene matches: 23. The CDR3 has 20 amino acids. The CDR3 region is CASSSPIMYVSGSGVDTQYF. In DNA form, the CDR3 reads TGTGCCAGCAGCTCCCCTATTATGTATGTAAGCGGGAGTGGGGTAGATACGCAGTATTTT.

The chain couples TRBV28 to TRBJ1-3; D may be TRBD1 (6 bases). The V and J ends lost 6 bases and 1 base respectively, with 13 bases between them. The germline gives CDR1 MDHEN, CDR2 SYDVKM. CDR3 length: 15 amino acids. The CDR3 nucleotides are TGTGCCAGCAGGACAGGATTTCTATCTGGAAACACCATATATTTT. As protein: CASRTGFLSGNTIYF.

This clone was seen just once. The chain recombines TRBV19 with TRBJ1-1; D possibly corresponds to TRBD1 (6 bases). This CDR3 contains 14 residues. V was trimmed by 4 bases and J by 3 bases, leaving 12 bases between them. Germline loops: CDR1 LNHDA, CDR2 SQIVND (reference sequence). The CDR3 region has the DNA TGTGCCAGTAGTACTACTACAGGGTACACTGAAGCTTTCTTT. Protein: CASSTTTGYTEAFF. The full variable domain, with the rest looked up from reference TRBV19 and TRBJ1-1, is DGGITQSPKYLFRKEGQNVTLSCEQNLNHDAMYWYRQDPGQGLRLIYYSQIVNDFQKGDIAEGYSVSREKKESFPLTVTSAQKNPTAFYLCASSTTTGYTEAFFGQGTRLTVV.

The chain recombines TRBV19 with TRBJ2-5; D is possibly TRBD1 or TRBD2 (6 bases each). The CDR3 extends over 15 amino acids. Germline lookup yields CDR1 LNHDA and CDR2 SQIVND (reference sequence). V was cut by 7 bases and J by 4 bases, with 19 bases left in between. The CDR3 sequence is CASTARGGWGETQYF. The CDR3 region has the DNA TGTGCCAGTACTGCGAGAGGGGGGTGGGGAGAGACCCAGTACTTC.

The V call is TRBV6-5, the J call TRBJ1-2, with a tentative D call TRBD1 (5 bases). CDR3 length: 15 residues. Trimming took off 3 bases at V and 2 bases at J, with 13 bases between the two ends. The germline CDR1 and CDR2 sequences are MNHEY and SVGAGI. CDR3 residues: CASSYSTEGNYGYTF. The DNA for the CDR3 is TGTGCCAGCAGTTATTCGACTGAGGGGAACTATGGCTACACCTTC.

This chain uses TRBV6-1 with TRBJ2-1; possibly TRBD2 for D (6 bases). Deletions cut 0 bases from V and 0 bases from J, with 12 bases between. CDR1 and CDR2 (germline): MNHNS, SASEGT. This CDR3 spans 17 amino acids. The CDR3 region is CASSEAGSTSSYNEQFF. The CDR3 DNA reads TGTGCCAGCAGTGAAGCTGGGTCGACTAGCTCCTACAATGAGCAGTTCTTC.

The chain has TRBV28 and TRBJ2-5, with 10 bases identical to TRBD1. CDR3 length: 15 amino acids. V gave up 3 bases and J gave up 4 bases; unmatched junction bases: 5. Germline V gives CDR1 MDHEN, CDR2 SYDVKM. The CDR3 here is CASSFPGQGGETQYF. In nucleotides, the CDR3 is TGTGCCAGCAGTTTCCCCGGACAGGGGGGAGAGACCCAGTACTTC.

The chain carries TRBV28 and TRBJ2-2; 10 bases are shared with TRBD1. Germline-derived CDR1 and CDR2 are MDHEN and SYDVKM. CDR3 length: 18 residues. V was clipped by 4 bases and J by 4 bases; unmatched bases: 12. CDR3: CASSSFGGRTGGTGELFF. The CDR3 coding sequence is TGTGCCAGCAGTTCGTTCGGGGGTCGGACAGGGGGCACCGGGGAGCTGTTTTTT.